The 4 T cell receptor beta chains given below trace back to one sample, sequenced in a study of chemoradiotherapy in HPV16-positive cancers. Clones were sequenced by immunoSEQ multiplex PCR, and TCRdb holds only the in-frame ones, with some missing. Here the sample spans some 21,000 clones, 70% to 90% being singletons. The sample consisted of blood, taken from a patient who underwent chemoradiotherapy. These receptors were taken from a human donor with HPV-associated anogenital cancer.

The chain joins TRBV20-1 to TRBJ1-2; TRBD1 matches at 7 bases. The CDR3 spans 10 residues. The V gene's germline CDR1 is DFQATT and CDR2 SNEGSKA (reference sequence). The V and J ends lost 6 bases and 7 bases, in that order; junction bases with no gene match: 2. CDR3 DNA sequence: TGCAGTGCCTGGGACAGTGGCTACACCTTC. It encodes CSAWDSGYTF.

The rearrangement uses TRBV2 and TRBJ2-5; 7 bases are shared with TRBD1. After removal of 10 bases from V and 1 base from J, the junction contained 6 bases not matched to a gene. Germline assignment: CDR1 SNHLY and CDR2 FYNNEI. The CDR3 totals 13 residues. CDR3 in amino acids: CAKTGTVQETQYF. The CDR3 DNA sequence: TGTGCCAAGACCGGGACAGTCCAAGAGACCCAGTACTTC.

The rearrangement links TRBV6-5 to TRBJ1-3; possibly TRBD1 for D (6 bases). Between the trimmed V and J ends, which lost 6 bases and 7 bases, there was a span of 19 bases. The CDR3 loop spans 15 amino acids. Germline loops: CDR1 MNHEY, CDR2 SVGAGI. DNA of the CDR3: TGTGCCAGCAGCATTGGGACACCTCTACCGAACACCATATATTTT. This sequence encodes CASSIGTPLPNTIYF.

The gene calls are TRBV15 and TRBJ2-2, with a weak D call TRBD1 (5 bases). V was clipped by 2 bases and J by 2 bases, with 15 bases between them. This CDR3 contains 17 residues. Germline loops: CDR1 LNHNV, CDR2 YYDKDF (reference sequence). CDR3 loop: CATSRLELTVNTGELFF. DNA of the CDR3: TGTGCCACCAGCAGACTCGAGCTGACAGTAAACACCGGGGAGCTGTTTTTT.